This T cell receptor (beta chain) is drawn from a study of T cell responses to AZD1222 COVID-19 vaccine. Study observations and caveats: The study found vaccine-associated CD4 TCRs spanning spike, dominant at 160-218 and 743-854. Possibly, clonal diversity was underestimated; donors were largely white British and included more females. Only after the peak T cell response were repertoires sampled.

The CDR3 runs to 17 residues. Germline-derived CDR1 and CDR2 are KGHDR and SFDVKD. Trimming shortened V by 7 bases and J by 4 bases, and 25 bases separated the two germline ends. As for this clone: Its antigen is still unknown.

Measured with immunoSEQ multiplex PCR; TCRdb has only the in-frame clones, and not every one. The sample includes some 120,000 clones, about 90% of them seen just once. This sample comprised peripheral blood, obtained on day 0 of AZD1222 vaccination. V gene TRBV24-1 combines with J gene TRBJ2-7; D perhaps matches TRBD1 (6 bases). This TCR was recovered from an adult in good health. CDR3 nucleotides: TGTGCCACCAGGGACAGCCCGCCACCGGGATACTGTTACGAGCAGTACTTC. It yields the protein CATRDSPPPGYCYEQYF.